Shown below are 30 T cell receptor beta chains from a single sample sequenced in a study of shared clonotypes between healthy human individuals. The protocol was immunoSEQ multiplex PCR, while the TCRdb copy is restricted to in-frame clones and leaves out a portion. The table records about 2 million clones, about 95% of them present only once. CD45RO-negative, CCR7-selected cells formed the naive CD8 fraction, which excluded terminally differentiated effector memory CD45RA+ cells. The sequenced material came from naive CD8+ T cells sorted from blood. These receptors all stem from a man in his late teens or twenties in good health.

In DNA form, the CDR3 reads TGTGCCAGCAGTTTAAGAATAAATCAACCCTACGAGCAGTACTTC. Its protein product is CASSLRINQPYEQYF. The genes are TRBV27 and TRBJ2-7; D gene unclear. CDR3 size: 15 residues. Germline V gene data show CDR1 as MNHEY and CDR2 as SMNVEV (reference sequence). V lost 2 bases, J lost 2 bases, and 13 bases lay in between.

V gene TRBV27 combines with J gene TRBJ1-4, with D unclear. The germline V gene has CDR1 MNHEY and CDR2 SMNVEV (reference sequence). This CDR3 has 14 amino acids. V was cut by 5 bases and J by 3 bases, with 10 bases left in between. The chain's CDR3 is CASSVESSNEKLFF. CDR3 coding DNA: TGTGCCAGCAGTGTGGAGAGTTCTAATGAAAAACTGTTTTTT.

The chain recombines TRBV9 with TRBJ2-3; D is possibly TRBD1 or TRBD2 (5 bases each). Looked up from germline, CDR1 is SGDLS and CDR2 is YYNGEE. The CDR3 covers 14 residues. V lost 0 bases, J lost 5 bases, and 10 bases lay in between. The CDR3 nucleotides read TGTGCCAGCAGCGTAGGCAGGGAGCTAGATACGCAGTATTTT. It yields the protein CASSVGRELDTQYF.

The rearrangement links TRBV5-1 to TRBJ2-3; D could derive from TRBD1 or TRBD2 (5 bases each). Germline CDR1 and CDR2: SGHRS and YFSETQ. Trimming shortened V by 4 bases and J by 2 bases, and 14 bases separated the two germline ends. The CDR3 length is 15 residues. The CDR3: CASSKNWGFTDTQYF. The CDR3 bases are TGCGCCAGCAGCAAGAATTGGGGGTTCACAGATACGCAGTATTTT.

The V gene is TRBV27, the J gene TRBJ2-3; TRBD2 agrees at 11 bases. V shed 5 bases and J 1 base; nucleotides not matched to a gene: 11. The CDR3 runs to 18 residues. Germline V CDR1 and CDR2: MNHEY, SMNVEV (reference sequence). Written as DNA, the CDR3 is TGTGCCAGCAGTCCCCTCTATAGCGGGAGGGGAGGCACAGATACGCAGTATTTT. This codes for CASSPLYSGRGGTDTQYF.

Regarding this clone: Other DNA sequences from this sample encode an identical CDR3 as well. The rearrangement links TRBV5-6 to TRBJ2-7; 7 nucleotides match TRBD1. The CDR3 has 14 amino acids. With 2 bases clipped from V and 2 bases from J, the junction kept 4 bases outside the gene matches. Per the germline V gene, CDR1 is SGHDT and CDR2 is YYEEEE. The CDR3 protein is CASSFGDRAYEQYF. The CDR3 DNA is TGTGCCAGCAGCTTCGGGGACAGAGCCTACGAGCAGTACTTC.

The chain is built from TRBV9 and TRBJ1-2; D gene unclear. V lost 2 bases to trimming and J lost 7 bases, with 9 bases between them. Germline V gene sequence: CDR1 SGDLS, CDR2 YYNGEE. CDR3 size: 12 residues. The CDR3 DNA sequence: TGTGCCAGCAGCGTTGGTGTTGCTGGCTACACCTTC. This gives the protein CASSVGVAGYTF.

This rearrangement joins TRBV21-1 to TRBJ2-1; TRBD2 is the table's D call, not checked against the DNA. TRBV21-1 is a recognized pseudogene. The CDR3 extends over 16 amino acids. Here the CDR3 DNA reads TGTGCCAGCAGCAAGCCCACTAGCGGCAATACAGGGGAGCAGTTCTTC. Translating gives CASSKPTSGNTGEQFF.

V and J are TRBV2 and TRBJ1-3; D is undetermined. There are 15 residues in the CDR3. V was pared by 4 bases and J by 1 base, with 11 bases between. CDR1 is SNHLY, CDR2 FYNNEI, per germline. The CDR3 loop reads CASSVGFDSGNTIYF. DNA of the CDR3: TGTGCCAGCAGTGTGGGGTTTGATTCTGGAAACACCATATATTTT.

The CDR3, as DNA: TGTGCCAGCAGTCCTACGACTAGCGGGGGAGTCTACGAGCAGTACTTC. This sequence encodes CASSPTTSGGVYEQYF. The rearrangement links TRBV27 to TRBJ2-7; 12 nucleotides align to TRBD2. V dropped 5 bases and J dropped 3; count of bases not matched to a gene: 8. The CDR3 is 16 amino acids. Germline CDR1 is MNHEY and CDR2 is SMNVEV (reference sequence).

The chain carries TRBV28 and TRBJ1-4; the D gene is possibly TRBD1 (6 bases). The CDR3 has 15 amino acids. Trimming removed 3 bases from V and 8 bases from J, with 16 bases in between. The germline V gene encodes CDR1 MDHEN and CDR2 SYDVKM. The CDR3 DNA follows: TGTGCCAGCAGTTTGAGTTTCGGGGGGGCCGAAAAACTGTTTTTT. Translated: CASSLSFGGAEKLFF.

The chain links TRBV6-6 to TRBJ2-3; 7 bases match TRBD1. There are 16 residues in the CDR3. V lost 6 bases and J lost 1; bases outside the gene matches: 10. CDR1 and CDR2 from the germline V gene are MNHNY and SVGAGI (reference sequence). The CDR3 bases are TGTGCCAGCAGAGATGACTGGGACAGTGGCACAGATACGCAGTATTTT. This encodes CASRDDWDSGTDTQYF.

In its sample, this clone was seen once. The rearrangement joins TRBV25-1 to TRBJ2-1, with D possibly being TRBD2 (6 bases). CDR3 length: 13 amino acids. Germline loops: CDR1 MGHDK, CDR2 SYGVNS. Trimming took 4 bases from V and 7 from J, leaving 11 bases between them. The CDR3 spells CASSVGGVNEQFF. CDR3 in DNA: TGTGCCAGCAGTGTCGGCGGGGTAAATGAGCAGTTCTTC.

The J gene is TRBJ1-2, the V gene TRBV6-1; TRBD1 is a possible D gene (5 bases). The V end lost 4 bases, the J end lost 5 bases, and 20 bases lay between the germline ends. There are 16 residues in the CDR3. CDR1 MNHNS and CDR2 SASEGT come from the germline V gene. CDR3 in amino acids: CASSGAGTILWYGYTF. For the CDR3, the DNA is TGTGCCAGCAGTGGAGCCGGGACCATTCTTTGGTATGGCTACACCTTC.

Points on this clone: Within the sample, other DNA sequences also encode this same CDR3. V and J are TRBV4-1 and TRBJ2-2; TRBD2 might be the D (6 bases). Between the trimmed V and J ends, which lost 4 bases and 6 bases, there was a span of 9 bases. Germline-derived CDR1 and CDR2 are MGHRA and YSYEKL. The length of the CDR3 is 13 residues. The CDR3 sequence is CASSPGVAGELFF. The DNA for the CDR3 is TGCGCCAGCAGCCCGGGGGTGGCCGGGGAGCTGTTTTTT.

Turning to this clone: The identical CDR3 is also encoded by other nucleotide sequences in the sample. DNA for the CDR3: TGTGCCTGGAGCGGGGACAGCTACGAGCAGTACTTC. This encodes CAWSGDSYEQYF. This chain links TRBV30 with TRBJ2-7; 7 bases match TRBD1. V was clipped by 3 bases and J by 3 bases; unmatched bases: 2. CDR1 is GTSNPN, CDR2 SVGIG, per germline (reference sequence). The CDR3 has 12 amino acids.

This chain joins TRBV5-6 and TRBJ1-1; no definite D call. V lost 5 bases and J lost 1, with 9 bases in between. The germline V gene encodes CDR1 SGHDT and CDR2 YYEEEE. This CDR3 contains 13 residues. The CDR3 coding sequence is TGTGCCAGCAGACCAACAGAGAACACTGAAGCTTTCTTT. Amino acid sequence: CASRPTENTEAFF.

This rearrangement joins TRBV7-9 to TRBJ1-1; D might be TRBD1 (5 bases). The length of the CDR3 is 16 residues. Germline CDR1 SEHNR, CDR2 FQNEAQ (reference sequence). V was clipped by 0 bases and J by 0 bases, with 11 bases between them. As DNA, the CDR3 is TGTGCCAGCAGCTTAGCGGCGGGGCCTCTGAACACTGAAGCTTTCTTT. This codes for CASSLAAGPLNTEAFF.

The J gene is TRBJ2-1, the V gene TRBV7-8; TRBD2 agrees at 10 bases. The CDR3 is 18 residues long. The V and J ends lost 4 bases and 0 bases, in that order; junction bases with no gene match: 9. Germline V gene lookup returns CDR1 SGHVS and CDR2 FQNEAQ. The CDR3 DNA sequence: TGTGCCAGCAGCTACGGGCTAGCGGGAGACCCCTCCTACAATGAGCAGTTCTTC. Amino acids: CASSYGLAGDPSYNEQFF.

This CDR3 is CASSTLIAGLTDTQYF. The CDR3 coding sequence is TGTGCCAGCAGCACCCTCATAGCGGGCCTCACAGATACGCAGTATTTT. The chain recombines TRBV7-9 with TRBJ2-3; 7 bases fit TRBD2. V shed 5 bases, J shed 2 bases, and the junction held 10 bases outside the gene matches. Germline-derived CDR1 and CDR2 are SEHNR and FQNEAQ (reference sequence). The CDR3 is made up of 16 amino acids.

J is TRBJ2-2 and V is TRBV9, with 8 bases fitting TRBD2. The CDR3 loop spans 16 amino acids. Germline CDR1 reads SGDLS; CDR2 reads YYNGEE. J was trimmed by 4 bases and V by 0 bases; bases with no gene match: 5. CDR3: CASSVGDSGTTGELFF. The CDR3 coding sequence is TGTGCCAGCAGCGTAGGGGATAGCGGGACCACCGGGGAGCTGTTTTTT.

CDR3 sequence: CASSFIGGAGELFF. The CDR3 DNA sequence: TGTGCCAGCAGCTTTATAGGTGGGGCCGGGGAGCTGTTTTTT. V and J are TRBV7-9 and TRBJ2-2; no definite D call. CDR1 and CDR2 from the germline V gene are SEHNR and FQNEAQ (reference sequence). Trimming removed 3 bases from V and 6 bases from J, with 11 bases in between. The CDR3 sequence is 14 residues long. Full variable domain (missing parts from reference TRBV7-9 and TRBJ2-2): DTGVSQNPRHKITKRGQNVTFRCDPISEHNRLYWYRQTLGQGPEFLTYFQNEAQLEKSRLLSDRFSAERPKGSFSTLEIQRTEQGDSAMYLCASSFIGGAGELFFGEGSRLTVL.

The chain employs TRBV7-9 and TRBJ2-3, with D perhaps TRBD1 (5 bases). The CDR3 runs 16 residues. The V gene lost 3 bases and the J gene lost 2 bases, with 15 bases spanning the gap. Germline CDR1 SEHNR, CDR2 FQNEAQ (reference sequence). The chain's CDR3 is CASSLFGGQDTDTQYF. The CDR3 region has the DNA TGTGCCAGCAGCTTGTTTGGCGGACAAGACACAGATACGCAGTATTTT.

This chain joins TRBV29-1 and TRBJ2-2, with D possibly being TRBD1 (5 bases). CDR1 and CDR2 from the germline V gene are SQVTM and ANQGSEA. The CDR3 runs 14 residues. Trimming cost V 3 bases and J 0 bases, with 8 bases left between them. DNA for the CDR3: TGCAGCGTTGAGCCAGGGTCGAACACCGGGGAGCTGTTTTTT. The encoded protein is CSVEPGSNTGELFF.

This chain connects TRBV11-2 to TRBJ2-1; 10 bases line up with TRBD2. Looked up from germline, CDR1 is SGHAT and CDR2 is FQNNGV. The trim removed 1 base at V and 8 bases at J, leaving 8 bases unmatched. This CDR3 is built from 16 residues. The chain's CDR3 is CASSLVSSGGADEQFF. The CDR3 bases are TGTGCCAGCAGCTTAGTGTCCAGCGGGGGGGCGGATGAGCAGTTCTTC.

CDR3 sequence reads: CASSPDTDYGYTF. CDR3 DNA sequence: TGTGCCAGCAGCCCTGACACAGACTATGGCTACACCTTC. This chain connects TRBV5-4 to TRBJ1-2; no reliable D call. Trimming shortened V by 4 bases and J by 3 bases, and 10 bases separated the two germline ends. The CDR3 has 13 residues. From germline, CDR1 is SGHNT and CDR2 YYREEE (reference sequence).

The V call is TRBV29-1, the J call TRBJ1-1, with 9 bases fitting TRBD1. Trimming took 5 bases from V and 0 from J; bases not matched to a gene: 13. This CDR3 comprises 17 residues. Germline CDR1 is SQVTM and CDR2 is ANQGSEA. CDR3 in amino acids: CSVPGTGFLLVNTEAFF. DNA for the CDR3: TGCAGCGTTCCCGGGACAGGGTTCCTCCTTGTGAACACTGAAGCTTTCTTT.

This chain joins TRBV28 and TRBJ2-1, with D hard to call. V shed 6 bases and J shed 10 bases, with 16 bases lying between them. The CDR3 sequence is 13 residues long. Germline V gene data show CDR1 as MDHEN and CDR2 as SYDVKM. CDR3 residues: CASSPPLALEQFF. CDR3 nucleotides: TGTGCCAGCAGCCCCCCGTTAGCTTTGGAGCAGTTCTTC.

V usage is TRBV30 and J usage is TRBJ1-2; a possible D gene is TRBD1 (5 bases). Trimming removed 1 base at V and 6 bases at J, with 12 bases between. CDR1 and CDR2 from the germline V gene are GTSNPN and SVGIG (reference sequence). The CDR3 runs 13 residues. CDR3 sequence (DNA): TGTGCCTGGAGTGGGGGGATTTCGGATGGCTACACCTTC. Protein: CAWSGGISDGYTF.

This chain connects TRBV19 to TRBJ1-4; D possibly corresponds to TRBD1 (6 bases). Germline V gene data show CDR1 as LNHDA and CDR2 as SQIVND (reference sequence). The CDR3 covers 15 residues. Trimming removed 6 bases at V and 8 bases at J, with 19 bases between. CDR3 region: CASSAQGLTNEKLFF. The CDR3, as DNA: TGTGCCAGTAGCGCTCAGGGGTTAACGAACGAAAAACTGTTTTTT.